The 6 T cell receptor beta chains given below trace back to one sample, sequenced in a study of T cells after posttransplantation cyclophosphamide. Produced via immunoSEQ multiplex PCR; TCRdb's table is partial and in-frame only. This table holds about 3,600 clones, about 72% found once. The sample comprised memory CD8+ T cells sorted from blood. All receptors derive from a man aged 50-60 years.

This clone showed up just once. The V gene is TRBV6-1, the J gene TRBJ2-1; D might be TRBD1 (6 bases). The CDR3 sequence is 13 residues long. Trimming left V 7 bases short and J 0 bases short, with 7 bases between. From germline, CDR1 is MNHNS and CDR2 SASEGT. The CDR3 reads CASKGDSYNEQFF. The DNA of the CDR3 is TGTGCCAGCAAGGGGGACTCCTACAATGAGCAGTTCTTC.

This clone was observed a few times. V and J are TRBV9 and TRBJ2-1, with 11 nucleotides matching TRBD2. The CDR3 runs to 18 residues. V lost 0 bases, J lost 0 bases, and 5 bases stayed unmatched. Germline V gene sequence: CDR1 SGDLS, CDR2 YYNGEE. The CDR3 sequence is CASSVEGGLAGSYNEQFF. DNA for the CDR3: TGTGCCAGCAGCGTAGAGGGCGGACTAGCGGGCTCCTACAATGAGCAGTTCTTC.

This chain connects TRBV2 to TRBJ2-7, with TRBD2 identical over 7 bases. The CDR3 totals 14 residues. Germline V gene data show CDR1 as SNHLY and CDR2 as FYNNEI. The V and J ends lost 8 bases and 4 bases, in that order; junction bases with no gene match: 11. The CDR3 coding sequence is TGTGCCAGCGGCGCGGGGACTACCAGATACGAGCAGTACTTC. Protein product: CASGAGTTRYEQYF. The full variable domain, with the rest looked up from reference TRBV2 and TRBJ2-7, is EPEVTQTPSHQVTQMGQEVILRCVPISNHLYFYWYRQILGQKVEFLVSFYNNEISEKSEIFDDQFSVERPDGSNFTLKIRSTKLEDSAMYFCASGAGTTRYEQYFGPGTRLTVT.

Only a few counts were recorded for this clone. The chain combines TRBV19 with TRBJ2-1, with 9 positions matching TRBD2. Per the germline V gene, CDR1 is LNHDA and CDR2 is SQIVND (reference sequence). Trimming removed 5 bases from V and 4 bases from J; junction bases left unmatched: 15. The CDR3 covers 18 residues. For the CDR3, the DNA is TGTGCCAGTAGTTCCCGCCGATTGGATAGCGGGGGTTACAATGAGCAGTTCTTC. It encodes CASSSRRLDSGGYNEQFF.

This sequence joins TRBV25-1 and TRBJ2-2, with 9 bases fitting TRBD1. This CDR3 has 15 amino acids. Trimming took 3 bases from V and 5 from J; bases not matched to a gene: 4. Per the germline V gene, CDR1 is MGHDK and CDR2 is SYGVNS. The CDR3, as DNA: TGTGCCAGCAGTGATCGGGACAGGGTGACCGGGGAGCTGTTTTTT. It yields the protein CASSDRDRVTGELFF. The full variable domain, in which reference TRBV25-1 and TRBJ2-2 provide the parts outside the CDR3, is EADIYQTPRYLVIGTGKKITLECSQTMGHDKMYWYQQDPGMELHLIHYSYGVNSTEKGDLSSESTVSRIRTEHFPLTLESARPSHTSQYLCASSDRDRVTGELFFGEGSRLTVL.

This clone showed up just once. The V gene is TRBV19, the J gene TRBJ1-5; D is uncertain. V dropped 0 bases and J dropped 5 bases, with 5 bases sitting between them. CDR3 length equals 13 residues. Germline assignment: CDR1 LNHDA and CDR2 SQIVND (reference sequence). This chain's CDR3 is CASSIDRYQPQHF. CDR3 in DNA: TGTGCCAGTAGTATAGATCGTTATCAGCCCCAGCATTTT.